These 21 T cell receptor beta chains originate from one sample sequenced in a study of blood T cell repertoires in COVID-19 (dated by TCRdb to the early 2020s). The library came from the immunoSEQ multiplex PCR assay. TCRdb took over this immuneACCESS table, retaining in-frame rearrangements with V and J assigned. Such tables are incomplete; in checked studies, under half of the missing clones stem from an unresolved V gene, and the remainder is unexplained. For this sample the table gives 50,000 or so clones, of which 86% were detected only once. Approximately 25% of the sample is held by the ten biggest clonotypes. The sequenced sample consisted of peripheral blood. The receptors shown here come from a woman over 75 with acute or convalescent COVID-19.

The chain recombines TRBV5-1 with TRBJ2-3; TRBD2 matches at 7 bases. The CDR3 spans 14 residues. The V gene end was trimmed by 1 base and the J gene end by 1 base; junction bases not matched to a gene: 0. Germline V lookup: CDR1 SGHRS, CDR2 YFSETQ. In DNA form, the CDR3 reads TGCGCCAGCAGCTTGAGCGGGGGCACAGATACGCAGTATTTT. Protein product: CASSLSGGTDTQYF.

This clone occurred a few times. V and J are TRBV7-3 and TRBJ2-7; 8 nucleotides match TRBD2. Trimming at V came to 5 bases and at J to 7 bases, leaving 10 bases not matched to a gene. The CDR3 totals 14 residues. Germline V gene sequence: CDR1 SGHTA, CDR2 FQGTGA. CDR3 nucleotide sequence: TGTGCCAGCAGCCTCGGGGGGGGCGCGAAGGAGCAGTACTTC. This codes for CASSLGGGAKEQYF.

This clone was recorded a few times. The chain carries TRBV14 and TRBJ2-2, with D unclear. The CDR3 loop spans 15 amino acids. Trimming removed 1 base at V and 3 bases at J, with 9 bases between. CDR1 and CDR2 (germline): SGHDN, FVKESK. The CDR3 sequence: CASSQGAHYTGELFF. In nucleotides, the CDR3 is TGTGCCAGCAGCCAAGGGGCGCATTACACCGGGGAGCTGTTTTTT.

The V and J genes are TRBV4-1 and TRBJ2-3, with 11 bases matching TRBD2. The V segment lost 6 bases and the J segment 3 bases; nucleotides outside the gene matches: 2. Germline lookup yields CDR1 MGHRA and CDR2 YSYEKL. The CDR3 extends over 14 amino acids. As DNA, the CDR3 is TGCGCCAGCAGTACTAGCGGGGGTACAGATACGCAGTATTTT. Encoded protein: CASSTSGGTDTQYF.

V usage is TRBV18 and J usage is TRBJ2-3; no definite D call. This CDR3 spans 15 amino acids. Per the germline V gene, CDR1 is KGHSH and CDR2 is LQKENI. The V and J ends lost 3 bases and 0 bases respectively, with 10 bases between them. CDR3 in amino acids: CASSPLPLSTDTQYF. In DNA, the CDR3 is TGTGCCAGCTCACCTCTCCCCCTTAGCACAGATACGCAGTATTTT.

The chain uses TRBV6-5 and TRBJ1-5; D is uncertain. With 7 bases removed from V and 2 bases from J, the gap between germline ends came to 12 bases. The germline V gene encodes CDR1 MNHEY and CDR2 SVGAGI. This CDR3 has 14 residues. The CDR3, as DNA: TGTGCCAGCACCCCAGGCGAGCGCAATCAGCCCCAGCATTTT. Its protein product is CASTPGERNQPQHF.

This chain links TRBV5-1 with TRBJ2-5; TRBD2 matches 7 bases. CDR1 and CDR2 from the germline V gene are SGHRS and YFSETQ. The CDR3 totals 13 residues. V was clipped by 2 bases and J by 4 bases; unmatched bases: 2. The CDR3 nucleotides read TGCGCCAGCAGCTTACTAGCGTTAGAGACCCAGTACTTC. It translates to CASSLLALETQYF.

The chain has TRBV11-2 and TRBJ2-1; 10 nucleotides line up with TRBD1. Germline CDR1 SGHAT, CDR2 FQNNGV. V lost 6 bases to trimming and J lost 2 bases; unmatched junction nucleotides: 4. The CDR3 is 15 residues long. The CDR3 loop is CASRPGTGAYNEQFF. CDR3 nucleotide sequence: TGTGCCAGCAGACCCGGGACAGGGGCCTACAATGAGCAGTTCTTC.

The V call is TRBV7-3, the J call TRBJ2-7; tentative D call: TRBD2 (6 bases). CDR3 size: 13 residues. Germline CDR1 SGHTA, CDR2 FQGTGA. The ends were cut back, 1 base at V and 4 bases at J, with 8 bases in the middle. DNA of the CDR3: TGTGCCAGCAGCTTAATTGGAGGGTACGAGCAGTACTTC. It codes for CASSLIGGYEQYF.

The chain links TRBV29-1 to TRBJ2-3, with unresolved D. V lost 5 bases, J lost 1 base, and 10 bases lay in between. The germline gives CDR1 SQVTM, CDR2 ANQGSEA. CDR3 length: 13 amino acids. CDR3 loop: CSVRYQGTDTQYF. The CDR3 bases are TGCAGCGTTCGGTACCAGGGCACAGATACGCAGTATTTT.

The genes are TRBV19 and TRBJ1-1; the D gene is possibly TRBD1 (5 bases). The CDR3 loop spans 13 amino acids. Trimming took 6 bases from V and 7 from J, leaving 15 bases between them. Germline V lookup: CDR1 LNHDA, CDR2 SQIVND (reference sequence). CDR3 region: CASSRQLNGEAFF. Written as DNA, the CDR3 is TGTGCCAGTAGCAGACAGTTGAACGGTGAAGCTTTCTTT.

V usage is TRBV27 and J usage is TRBJ2-7, with 7 bases matching TRBD1. Germline CDR1 MNHEY, CDR2 SMNVEV (reference sequence). The CDR3 extends over 15 amino acids. The J segment lost 1 base and the V segment lost 3 bases, leaving 6 bases of the junction unmatched. This CDR3 reads CASSFLQGSSYEQYF. The CDR3 bases are TGTGCCAGCAGTTTTCTACAGGGGTCTTCCTACGAGCAGTACTTC.

The chain recombines TRBV28 with TRBJ2-7; TRBD2 is a possible D gene (6 bases). Trimming removed 5 bases at V and 7 bases at J, with 18 bases between. This CDR3 is 14 amino acids long. CDR1 and CDR2 from the germline V gene are MDHEN and SYDVKM. CDR3 DNA sequence: TGTGCCAGCAGTCCCAATTATCGGGGGTGGGAGCAGTACTTC. Translated, it gives CASSPNYRGWEQYF. Filled out from reference TRBV28 and TRBJ2-7, the complete variable domain reads DVKVTQSSRYLVKRTGEKVFLECVQDMDHENMFWYRQDPGLGLRLIYFSYDVKMKEKGDIPEGYSVSREKKERFSLILESASTNQTSMYLCASSPNYRGWEQYFGPGTRLTVT.

This chain uses TRBV7-6 with TRBJ1-5, with no clear D. Germline V gene sequence: CDR1 SGHVS, CDR2 FNYEAQ. This CDR3 is 13 amino acids long. V lost 2 bases and J lost 5, with 7 bases in between. The CDR3 is CASSLQEDQPQHF. DNA for the CDR3: TGTGCCAGCAGCTTACAGGAGGATCAGCCCCAGCATTTT.

The rearrangement joins TRBV5-1 to TRBJ2-2; D is ambiguous. The CDR3 consists of 15 residues. Trimming removed 1 base from V and 1 base from J, with 8 bases in between. The germline gives CDR1 SGHRS, CDR2 YFSETQ. As DNA, the CDR3 is TGCGCCAGCAGCTTGTCGTCCAGGAACACCGGGGAGCTGTTTTTT. Protein product: CASSLSSRNTGELFF.

This chain links TRBV30 with TRBJ1-3; D is ambiguous. CDR3 size: 14 residues. Per the germline V gene, CDR1 is GTSNPN and CDR2 is SVGIG (reference sequence). The V gene lost 5 bases and the J gene lost 0 bases, with 11 bases spanning the gap. The chain's CDR3 is CAWARGISGNTIYF. The CDR3 DNA reads TGTGCCTGGGCCCGAGGAATCTCTGGAAACACCATATATTTT.

This CDR3 is CASSLEWGGARETQYF. For the CDR3, the DNA is TGTGCCAGCAGCTTGGAGTGGGGGGGGGCGAGGGAGACCCAGTACTTC. This rearrangement joins TRBV5-4 to TRBJ2-5; the D gene is possibly TRBD2 (7 bases). The V end was cut by 0 bases, the J end by 5 bases, with 17 bases between. The length of the CDR3 is 16 residues. The V gene's germline CDR1 is SGHNT and CDR2 YYREEE (reference sequence).

The V and J genes are TRBV19 and TRBJ1-5; D is uncertain. Germline V gene sequence: CDR1 LNHDA, CDR2 SQIVND (reference sequence). V shed 0 bases and J shed 0 bases, with 9 bases lying between them. The CDR3 consists of 16 residues. DNA for the CDR3: TGTGCCAGTAGTATAGATCTAACAGCTAGCAATCAGCCCCAGCATTTT. Protein: CASSIDLTASNQPQHF.

Here the CDR3 reads CASSEYAGATNEKLFF. CDR3 in DNA: TGTGCCAGCAGTGAATATGCGGGCGCAACTAATGAAAAACTGTTTTTT. This chain joins TRBV6-1 and TRBJ1-4, with D uncertain. This CDR3 is built from 16 residues. Looked up from germline, CDR1 is MNHNS and CDR2 is SASEGT. V gave up 2 bases and J gave up 0 bases, with 10 bases separating them.

The V and J genes are TRBV9 and TRBJ2-2, with 12 bases fitting TRBD2. The CDR3 loop spans 17 amino acids. The trim removed 4 bases at V and 3 bases at J, leaving 7 bases unmatched. Looked up from germline, CDR1 is SGDLS and CDR2 is YYNGEE. CDR3 sequence: CASSNGLAGYDTGELFF. The CDR3 DNA reads as TGTGCCAGCAGCAACGGACTAGCGGGATATGACACCGGGGAGCTGTTTTTT.

This clone was seen just once. Written as DNA, the CDR3 is TGTGCCAGCAGCAAGGAAGGGGTTTCAGAGACCCAGTACTTC. It is translated as CASSKEGVSETQYF. The chain couples TRBV6-5 to TRBJ2-5; a possible D gene is TRBD1 (5 bases). CDR1 MNHEY and CDR2 SVGAGI come from the germline V gene. V was clipped by 6 bases and J by 4 bases, with 15 bases between them. CDR3 length: 14 amino acids.